These 22 T cell receptor beta chains originate from one sample sequenced in a study of Tregs in tolerant kidney transplant recipients. Sequenced by immunoSEQ multiplex PCR; TCRdb stores in-frame clones only, minus some. The table has under 300,000 clones, about 86% seen once. The material sequenced was CD4+ T cells from blood. These receptors came from a human donor in good health.

As for this clone: Different DNA sequences within this sample yield the same CDR3. The CDR3: CASSEQGDYGYTF. In DNA form, the CDR3 reads TGTGCCAGTAGTGAGCAGGGAGACTATGGCTACACCTTC. The rearrangement joins TRBV19 to TRBJ1-2; possibly TRBD1 for D (5 bases). The germline V and J ends were trimmed by 5 bases and 3 bases, with 10 bases remaining between them. Germline values: CDR1 LNHDA, CDR2 SQIVND (reference sequence). The CDR3 extends over 13 amino acids. Full variable domain (outside the CDR3, taken from reference TRBV19 and TRBJ1-2): DGGITQSPKYLFRKEGQNVTLSCEQNLNHDAMYWYRQDPGQGLRLIYYSQIVNDFQKGDIAEGYSVSREKKESFPLTVTSAQKNPTAFYLCASSEQGDYGYTFGSGTRLTVV.

The V gene is TRBV25-1, the J gene TRBJ1-2, with D hard to call. The germline V and J ends were trimmed by 3 bases and 4 bases, with 12 bases remaining between them. In germline, CDR1 is MGHDK, CDR2 SYGVNS. The CDR3 totals 14 residues. The CDR3 bases are TGTGCCAGCAGTGAGGACGGGGAGGGCTATGGCTACACCTTC. This encodes CASSEDGEGYGYTF.

The chain employs TRBV10-1 and TRBJ1-1; D may be TRBD1 (5 bases). The CDR3 totals 13 residues. The V end lost 7 bases, the J end lost 0 bases, and 9 bases lay between the germline ends. Germline-derived CDR1 and CDR2 are WNHNN and SYGVQD (reference sequence). The DNA for the CDR3 is TGCGCCAGCACTAAGGGACTGAACACTGAAGCTTTCTTT. Translating gives CASTKGLNTEAFF.

CDR3 residues: CASSQPGMNTEAFF. The CDR3, as DNA: TGTGCCAGCAGCCAACCGGGGATGAACACTGAAGCTTTCTTT. The rearrangement links TRBV14 to TRBJ1-1; D not resolved. Trimming took 2 bases from V and 0 from J, leaving 7 bases between them. The CDR3 has 14 amino acids. Germline lookup yields CDR1 SGHDN and CDR2 FVKESK. Complete variable domain (other parts from reference TRBV14 and TRBJ1-1): EAGVTQFPSHSVIEKGQTVTLRCDPISGHDNLYWYRRVMGKEIKFLLHFVKESKQDESGMPNNRFLAERTGGTYSTLKVQPAELEDSGVYFCASSQPGMNTEAFFGQGTRLTVV.

This clone was found once. This sequence joins TRBV5-1 and TRBJ2-3; D unresolved. The CDR3 has 12 amino acids. V lost 0 bases and J lost 4, with 3 bases in between. Germline lookup yields CDR1 SGHRS and CDR2 YFSETQ. The CDR3 DNA reads as TGCGCCAGCAGCTTGGAGCCAGATACGCAGTATTTT. This encodes CASSLEPDTQYF. Supplemented by reference TRBV5-1 and TRBJ2-3, the full variable domain reads KAGVTQTPRYLIKTRGQQVTLSCSPISGHRSVSWYQQTPGQGLQFLFEYFSETQRNKGNFPGRFSGRQFSNSRSEMNVSTLELGDSALYLCASSLEPDTQYFGPGTRLTVL.

The rearrangement uses TRBV5-1 and TRBJ2-1; D is ambiguous. This CDR3 spans 14 amino acids. The germline gives CDR1 SGHRS, CDR2 YFSETQ. The V gene lost 0 bases and the J gene lost 8 bases, with 12 bases spanning the gap. CDR3 amino acids: CASSLEVSNYEQFF. The CDR3 DNA is TGCGCCAGCAGCTTGGAAGTCAGCAACTATGAGCAGTTCTTC.

V and J are TRBV25-1 and TRBJ2-7; D is ambiguous. Germline CDR1 is MGHDK and CDR2 is SYGVNS. The CDR3 is 11 amino acids. The V end was cut by 8 bases, the J end by 7 bases, with 12 bases between. The chain's CDR3 is CASSRLGEQYF. The CDR3 DNA is TGTGCCAGCTCCCGGCTTGGGGAGCAGTACTTC.

The chain joins TRBV13 to TRBJ2-7; D remains unclear. V shed 1 base and J shed 4 bases, with 8 bases lying between them. CDR3 length: 13 amino acids. Germline V gene data show CDR1 as PRHDT and CDR2 as FYEKMQ (reference sequence). In DNA, the CDR3 is TGTGCCAGCAGCTTAGTCCCCAGGTACGAGCAGTACTTC. Protein product: CASSLVPRYEQYF. Full variable domain (missing parts from reference TRBV13 and TRBJ2-7): AAGVIQSPRHLIKEKRETATLKCYPIPRHDTVYWYQQGPGQDPQFLISFYEKMQSDKGSIPDRFSAQQFSDYHSELNMSSLELGDSALYFCASSLVPRYEQYFGPGTRLTVT.

This rearrangement joins TRBV30 to TRBJ2-3; 9 bases match TRBD1. CDR1 GTSNPN and CDR2 SVGIG come from the germline V gene (reference sequence). The CDR3 totals 15 residues. The V segment lost 4 bases and the J segment 2 bases; nucleotides outside the gene matches: 7. The CDR3 nucleotides are TGTGCCTGGATCCGCGGGGACAGGGACACAGATACGCAGTATTTT. It specifies CAWIRGDRDTDTQYF.

The chain uses TRBV10-3 and TRBJ2-7, with D tentatively TRBD2 (6 bases). Germline CDR1 ENHRY, CDR2 SYGVKD. The CDR3 covers 12 residues. Between the trimmed V and J ends, which lost 6 bases and 3 bases, there was a span of 9 bases. For the CDR3, the DNA is TGTGCCATCAGGGAGGGTAACTACGAGCAGTACTTC. Protein sequence: CAIREGNYEQYF.

On this clone: Other DNA sequences in the sample encode the same CDR3. The chain combines TRBV7-2 with TRBJ1-1; D is ambiguous. V was cut by 1 base and J by 1 base, with 7 bases left in between. Germline CDR1 SGHTA, CDR2 FQGNSA. This CDR3 is built from 14 residues. The CDR3 sequence is CASSLGGGNTEAFF. The CDR3 DNA reads as TGTGCCAGCAGCTTAGGTGGAGGGAACACTGAAGCTTTCTTT.

The chain carries TRBV7-8 and TRBJ2-4; D is undetermined. There are 19 residues in the CDR3. V gave up 1 base and J gave up 0 bases, with 19 bases separating them. CDR1 SGHVS and CDR2 FQNEAQ come from the germline V gene. The CDR3 region is CASSLEVQKARRAKNIQYF. The CDR3 nucleotides are TGTGCCAGCAGCTTAGAGGTACAGAAGGCGCGACGAGCCAAAAACATTCAGTACTTC.

The gene calls are TRBV29-1 and TRBJ2-1; TRBD2 matches 8 bases. Per germline, CDR1 SQVTM and CDR2 ANQGSEA. The CDR3 is 15 residues long. After removal of 7 bases from V and 10 bases from J, the junction contained 18 bases not matched to a gene. This CDR3 reads CSGDPRGGRSGEQFF. The CDR3 region has the DNA TGCAGCGGTGACCCGAGAGGCGGGAGGTCAGGGGAGCAGTTCTTC.

The CDR3 here is CASKKQMNTEAFF. In DNA, the CDR3 is TGTGCCAGTAAAAAACAGATGAACACTGAAGCTTTCTTT. The chain joins TRBV19 to TRBJ1-1, with unresolved D. Germline CDR1 is LNHDA and CDR2 is SQIVND (reference sequence). Trimming left V 7 bases short and J 0 bases short, with 9 bases between. The CDR3 extends over 13 amino acids.

J is TRBJ1-1 and V is TRBV5-5, with TRBD1 matching over 8 bases. V lost 3 bases and J lost 11; bases outside the gene matches: 18. Looked up from germline, CDR1 is SGHKS and CDR2 is YYEKEE (reference sequence). The CDR3 extends over 16 amino acids. For the CDR3, the DNA is TGTGCCAGCAGCTCCGACTGGACAGGGAATGTTGGTCGGGCTTTCTTT. The encoded protein is CASSSDWTGNVGRAFF.

J is TRBJ1-2 and V is TRBV13; TRBD1 matches 11 bases. This CDR3 has 14 residues. The ends lost 0 bases at V and 9 bases at J; junction bases unmatched: 3. The germline gives CDR1 PRHDT, CDR2 FYEKMQ (reference sequence). The CDR3 loop is CASSLGGQGGSYTF. As DNA, the CDR3 is TGTGCCAGCAGCTTAGGGGGACAGGGGGGAAGCTACACCTTC.

CDR3 sequence reads: CASSDPTGGTDTQYF. The CDR3 bases are TGCGCCAGCAGTGACCCGACAGGGGGGACAGATACGCAGTATTTT. This sequence joins TRBV10-2 and TRBJ2-3, with TRBD1 identical over 9 bases. Germline values: CDR1 WSHSY, CDR2 SAAADI. V shed 3 bases and J 3 bases; nucleotides not matched to a gene: 4. This CDR3 contains 15 residues.

In this sample, this clone turned up a few times. The chain joins TRBV30 to TRBJ1-2; D unresolved. Trimming cost V 3 bases and J 3 bases, with 23 bases left between them. The CDR3 contains 17 residues. The germline gives CDR1 GTSNPN, CDR2 SVGIG (reference sequence). The CDR3 loop reads CAWRRAINKTPDYGYTF. The CDR3 nucleotides are TGTGCCTGGAGGAGGGCCATAAATAAGACCCCCGACTATGGCTACACCTTC.

The V gene is TRBV6-6, the J gene TRBJ1-2, with D possibly TRBD1 on 5 matching bases. Per the germline V gene, CDR1 is MNHNY and CDR2 is SVGAGI (reference sequence). CDR3 length: 14 residues. Trimming removed 6 bases from V and 1 base from J, with 12 bases in between. The CDR3 loop reads CASRSGTVNYGYTF. CDR3 nucleotide sequence: TGTGCCAGCAGGTCCGGGACGGTTAACTATGGCTACACCTTC.

The gene calls are TRBV6-5 and TRBJ1-2, with a weak D call TRBD1 (5 bases). Trimming removed 5 bases from V and 8 bases from J, with 15 bases in between. CDR3 length: 13 residues. Germline CDR1 is MNHEY and CDR2 is SVGAGI. In DNA form, the CDR3 reads TGTGCCAGCAGTGCTGGGACGGCCCGCGGCTACACCTTC. This encodes CASSAGTARGYTF.

This clone was seen a handful of times. The chain joins TRBV2 to TRBJ1-5, with D possibly being TRBD1 (6 bases). Germline V gene sequence: CDR1 SNHLY, CDR2 FYNNEI. The V end was cut by 7 bases, the J end by 2 bases, with 12 bases between. CDR3 size: 14 residues. The CDR3 here is CASTPGERNQPQHF. The CDR3, as DNA: TGTGCCAGCACCCCAGGGGAACGCAATCAGCCCCAGCATTTT.

J is TRBJ2-5 and V is TRBV5-1; D is unresolved. V lost 4 bases, J lost 5 bases, and 15 bases lay in between. This CDR3 is 14 amino acids long. Germline loops: CDR1 SGHRS, CDR2 YFSETQ. The CDR3 nucleotides read TGCGCCAGCAGCCCCTACCCCGTCGGGGAGACCCAGTACTTC. It encodes CASSPYPVGETQYF.